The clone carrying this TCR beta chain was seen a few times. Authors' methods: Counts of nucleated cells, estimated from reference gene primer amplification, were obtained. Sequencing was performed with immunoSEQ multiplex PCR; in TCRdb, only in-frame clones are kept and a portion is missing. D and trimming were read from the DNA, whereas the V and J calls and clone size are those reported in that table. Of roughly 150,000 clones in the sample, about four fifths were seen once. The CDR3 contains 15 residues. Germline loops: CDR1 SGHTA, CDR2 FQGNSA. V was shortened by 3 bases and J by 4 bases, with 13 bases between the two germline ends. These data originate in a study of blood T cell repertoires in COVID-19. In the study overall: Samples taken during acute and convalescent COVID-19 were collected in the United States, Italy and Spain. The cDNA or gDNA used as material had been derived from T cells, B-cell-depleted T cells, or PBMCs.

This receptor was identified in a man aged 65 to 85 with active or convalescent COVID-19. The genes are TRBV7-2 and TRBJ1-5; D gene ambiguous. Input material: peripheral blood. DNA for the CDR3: TGTGCCAGCAGCTTTAGTCGGGCGGGGAATCAGCCCCAGCATTTT. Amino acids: CASSFSRAGNQPQHF.